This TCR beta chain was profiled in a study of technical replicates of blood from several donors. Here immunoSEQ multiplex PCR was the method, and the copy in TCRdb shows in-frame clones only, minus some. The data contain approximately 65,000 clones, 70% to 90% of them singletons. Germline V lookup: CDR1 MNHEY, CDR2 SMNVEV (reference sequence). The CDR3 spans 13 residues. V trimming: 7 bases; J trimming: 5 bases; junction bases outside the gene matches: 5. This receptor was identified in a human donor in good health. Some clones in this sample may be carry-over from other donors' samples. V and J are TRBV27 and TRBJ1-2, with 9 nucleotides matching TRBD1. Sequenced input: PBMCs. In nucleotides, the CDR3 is TGTGCCAGCACAGGGACAGGGCATTATGGCTACACCTTC. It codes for CASTGTGHYGYTF.